This entry describes one T cell receptor beta chain. Its antigen is not identified. TCRdb's table, derived via immunoSEQ multiplex PCR, lists solely in-frame clones and lacks some. The sample includes some 40,000 clones, roughly 93% of them seen just once. The entry originates in a study of graft-versus-host responses after intestinal transplantation. For the study at large: Grafts that recipients had were multivisceral, liver-intestinal, or isolated intestinal transplants.

The CDR3 is 14 residues long. Trimming removed 2 bases at V and 4 bases at J, with 10 bases between. Germline CDR1 MNHEY, CDR2 SMNVEV (reference sequence). Study findings and constraints: Early post-transplant HvG declines tracked with peak circulating GvH clone levels. Recipient marrow showed GvH clones, some seen first in ileum or blood. Within allografts, high graft-versus-host to host-versus-graft clonal ratios were seen among patients with graft-donor T cell macrochimerism.

V and J are TRBV27 and TRBJ2-3; a possible D gene is TRBD1 (5 bases). The sample here was unstimulated CD8+ T cells sorted from spleen or lymph node cells, taken before transplant. The TCR sequence derives from a human donor who was the organ donor for an intestinal transplant. This chain's CDR3 is CASSLGAVPDTQYF. CDR3 nucleotide sequence: TGTGCCAGCAGTTTAGGGGCCGTACCAGATACGCAGTATTTT.